This TCR beta chain was observed in a study of control samples from healthy donors and cancer patients. Data came from immunoSEQ multiplex PCR; TCRdb stores just in-frame clones and leaves some out. The sample lists approximately 150,000 clones; about 95% were seen once. The CDR3 length is 14 residues. J gave up 4 bases and V 10 bases, and 11 bases lay outside the gene matches. The V gene's germline CDR1 is MNHEY and CDR2 SVGAGI. The specimen was PBMCs. J is TRBJ2-5 and V is TRBV6-5, with 8 bases aligning to TRBD2. The sequence was collected from a man aged 60 to 75 with colorectal cancer. Here the CDR3 reads CATHPGLARETQYF. As DNA, the CDR3 is TGTGCCACCCACCCCGGACTAGCCAGAGAGACCCAGTACTTC.